These T cell receptor beta chains were read from a single sample in a study of blood T cell repertoires in COVID-19. Generated by immunoSEQ multiplex PCR, the TCRdb table keeps only in-frame clones and is missing some. The sample gives about 300,000 clones, around 89% of which show up once; 1.5% to 2% is in the top ten. Sequencing was carried out using peripheral blood. The receptor set was obtained from a woman in her twenties or thirties with COVID-19, enrolled during active disease. CDR3s include the opening cysteine and the closing phenylalanine or tryptophan. The order of the fields is clone size, D gene, V gene, J gene, CDR3 protein, CDR3 DNA. The D gene is left open where the match is weak. The size of a clone is reported for some rows only, either as once, few or many, or as a class for expanded clones.

>NA|TRBD1|TRBV19|TRBJ1-2
CASSIRGSNYGYTF
TGTGCCAGTAGTATCAGGGGGAGCAACTATGGCTACACCTTC
>NA|NA|TRBV7-2|TRBJ2-1
CASRLPEGNEQFF
TGTGCCAGCAGACTACCGGAGGGGAATGAGCAGTTCTTC
>NA|TRBD2|TRBV19|TRBJ2-5
CASTGTNTAQYF
TGTGCCAGTACCGGGACTAACACGGCCCAGTACTTC
>few|NA|TRBV7-8|TRBJ1-5
CASSLAPGLANQPQHF
TGTGCCAGCAGCTTAGCCCCGGGACTTGCCAATCAGCCCCAGCATTTT
>NA|TRBD1|TRBV3-1/TRBV3-2|TRBJ2-7
CASSQAPGGSLGEQYF
TGTGCCAGCAGCCAAGCGCCAGGGGGCTCCTTGGGCGAGCAGTACTTC
>NA|NA|TRBV11-2|TRBJ2-2
CASSPRTVNTGELFF
TGTGCCAGCAGCCCCCGGACAGTGAACACCGGGGAGCTGTTTTTT
>NA|NA|TRBV5-1|TRBJ1-2
CASSLGQGLYGYTF
TGCGCCAGCAGCTTGGGGCAGGGCTTGTATGGCTACACCTTC
>NA|NA|TRBV7-2|TRBJ1-5
CASSLRPGYQPQHF
TGTGCCAGCAGCTTACGTCCAGGGTACCAGCCCCAGCATTTT
>NA|NA|TRBV23-1|TRBJ2-3
CASASQGDTQYF
TGCGCCAGCGCGTCTCAGGGAGATACGCAGTATTTT
>NA|NA|TRBV6-4|TRBJ1-5
CASSGAGGDQPQHF
TGTGCCAGCAGTGGTGCGGGTGGGGATCAGCCCCAGCATTTT
>NA|NA|TRBV19|TRBJ1-2
CASSPRLENGYTF
TGTGCCAGTAGTCCCCGCCTAGAGAATGGCTACACCTTC
>NA|TRBD1|TRBV4-2|TRBJ2-7
CASRDRDALSQYF
TGTGCCAGCAGGGACAGGGATGCTCTGTCGCAGTACTTC
>NA|NA|TRBV2|TRBJ2-5
CASTHTGREETQYF
TGTGCCAGCACCCACACAGGCCGGGAGGAGACCCAGTACTTC